This T cell receptor (beta chain) comes out of a study of T cell responses to AZD1222 COVID-19 vaccine. Looked up from germline, CDR1 is MNHEY and CDR2 is SMNVEV (reference sequence). V shed 5 bases and J shed 6 bases, with 11 bases lying between them. This CDR3 has 12 amino acids. Overall study findings and caveats: It was only after the peak T cell response that any repertoires were sampled. It should be noted that donors were predominantly white British and more often female, and clonal diversity was possibly underestimated. Spike-wide vaccine-associated CD4 TCRs dominated at 160-218 and 743-854. Just a handful of AZD1222 recipients were seropositive at baseline.

Generated by immunoSEQ multiplex PCR, the TCRdb table keeps only in-frame clones and is missing some. The repertoire holds 150,000 to 200,000 clones, with about 89% as singletons. Remarks on this clone: No antigen is known for it.

The rearrangement links TRBV27 to TRBJ2-7; D might be TRBD1 (6 bases). Sequences were derived from peripheral blood, sampled on day 0 of MenACWY control vaccination. The receptor was isolated from an adult in good health. In nucleotides, the CDR3 is TGTGCCAGCAGTCAACAGGGTACCGAGCAGTACTTC. Residues: CASSQQGTEQYF.